These T cell receptor beta chains were read from a single sample in a study of T cells after posttransplantation cyclophosphamide. Sequencing was performed with immunoSEQ multiplex PCR; in TCRdb, only in-frame clones are kept and a portion is missing. Listed for the sample are some 50,000 clones, none seen a single time. The source material was PBMCs. The receptors originated from a middle-aged man in good health, CMV-negative, and a related stem cell transplant donor. CDR3s include the opening cysteine and the closing phenylalanine or tryptophan. Size values are once, few and many counts, or a class for expanded clones, and some rows have none.

cdr3_aa: CASSFGGVQFF
v_call: TRBV7-9
clone_size: many
j_call: TRBJ2-1

cdr3_aa: CSASLSDTQYF
v_call: TRBV20-1
clone_size: many
j_call: TRBJ2-3

cdr3_aa: CASSGQGAGELFF
v_call: TRBV28
clone_size: many
j_call: TRBJ2-2

cdr3_aa: CSALGLADNEQFF
v_call: TRBV29-1
clone_size: many
j_call: TRBJ2-1

cdr3_aa: CASSLPVLAALPPGEQYF
v_call: TRBV28
clone_size: many
j_call: TRBJ2-7

cdr3_aa: CASSEDFTGELFF
v_call: TRBV25-1
clone_size: many
j_call: TRBJ2-2

cdr3_aa: CASSFGNTDTQYF
v_call: TRBV5-4
clone_size: many
j_call: TRBJ2-3

cdr3_aa: CASSHRGPTTWNEQFF
v_call: TRBV27
clone_size: many
j_call: TRBJ2-1

cdr3_aa: CASSLGQGNVGELFF
v_call: TRBV5-8
clone_size: many
j_call: TRBJ2-2

cdr3_aa: CASSLTLEQGLPIYGYTF
v_call: TRBV13
clone_size: many
j_call: TRBJ1-2

cdr3_aa: CASTISTRLTDTDTQYF
v_call: TRBV7-6
clone_size: many
j_call: TRBJ2-3

cdr3_aa: CASGADLSYNEQFF
v_call: TRBV30
clone_size: many
j_call: TRBJ2-1

cdr3_aa: CASSLQDRQDYGYTF
v_call: TRBV19
clone_size: many
j_call: TRBJ1-2

cdr3_aa: CASAGASGTDTQYF
v_call: TRBV11-2
clone_size: many
j_call: TRBJ2-3

cdr3_aa: CASSSLQAYEQYF
v_call: TRBV11-2
clone_size: many
j_call: TRBJ2-7

cdr3_aa: CASSLEGQNSPLHF
v_call: TRBV5-1
clone_size: NA
j_call: TRBJ1-6

cdr3_aa: CASSHLPGREGTQYF
v_call: TRBV5-5
clone_size: many
j_call: TRBJ2-5

cdr3_aa: CASSLRGWDEQYF
v_call: TRBV11-2
clone_size: many
j_call: TRBJ2-7

cdr3_aa: CASSPDRGFDEQYF
v_call: TRBV19
clone_size: many
j_call: TRBJ2-7

cdr3_aa: CASSKTGALTDTQYF
v_call: TRBV4-3
clone_size: many
j_call: TRBJ2-3

cdr3_aa: CASSLSQGRLGGYTF
v_call: TRBV27
clone_size: many
j_call: TRBJ1-2

cdr3_aa: CASSVSGTPIETQYF
v_call: TRBV9
clone_size: many
j_call: TRBJ2-5

cdr3_aa: CAWSRTRNDEQYF
v_call: TRBV30
clone_size: many
j_call: TRBJ2-7

cdr3_aa: CASSPEAGTDTQYF
v_call: TRBV6-5
clone_size: many
j_call: TRBJ2-3

cdr3_aa: CASSLAGGPAEETQYF
v_call: TRBV27
clone_size: many
j_call: TRBJ2-5

cdr3_aa: CSVEAGGGETQYF
v_call: TRBV29-1
clone_size: many
j_call: TRBJ2-5

cdr3_aa: CASSELAGGGDTQYF
v_call: TRBV2
clone_size: many
j_call: TRBJ2-3

cdr3_aa: CASSYELAGVYEQYF
v_call: TRBV7-3
clone_size: many
j_call: TRBJ2-7

cdr3_aa: CASKSGTSGSDTQYF
v_call: TRBV6-5
clone_size: many
j_call: TRBJ2-3

cdr3_aa: CASSSPGWTPITQYF
v_call: TRBV28
clone_size: many
j_call: TRBJ2-3

cdr3_aa: CASSPRTSGSEGQETQYF
v_call: TRBV18
clone_size: many
j_call: TRBJ2-5

cdr3_aa: CASSDGVRGSSYNEQFF
v_call: TRBV9
clone_size: many
j_call: TRBJ2-1

cdr3_aa: CAGIVGGGNEQFF
v_call: TRBV28
clone_size: NA
j_call: TRBJ2-1

cdr3_aa: CASSPSGLAGAEQYF
v_call: TRBV18
clone_size: many
j_call: TRBJ2-7

cdr3_aa: CASIQGATRKTVF
v_call: TRBV2
clone_size: few
j_call: TRBJ1-4

cdr3_aa: CASSLWGQGDTGELFF
v_call: TRBV27
clone_size: many
j_call: TRBJ2-2

cdr3_aa: CASSFAASGTGELFF
v_call: TRBV27
clone_size: many
j_call: TRBJ2-2

cdr3_aa: CASSPSLFDRVDYTIYF
v_call: TRBV9
clone_size: many
j_call: TRBJ1-3

cdr3_aa: CASSLERELLYEQYF
v_call: TRBV5-5
clone_size: many
j_call: TRBJ2-7

cdr3_aa: CASSLAGETQYF
v_call: TRBV5-1
clone_size: many
j_call: TRBJ2-5

cdr3_aa: CASSEPTSGATDTQYF
v_call: TRBV9
clone_size: many
j_call: TRBJ2-3

cdr3_aa: CASSLVTSSTDTQYF
v_call: TRBV5-1
clone_size: many
j_call: TRBJ2-3

cdr3_aa: CASSVGLAGIKNIQYF
v_call: TRBV9
clone_size: few
j_call: TRBJ2-4

cdr3_aa: CASRSSRDEQYF
v_call: TRBV11-2
clone_size: many
j_call: TRBJ2-7

cdr3_aa: CASIPDRASGRNEQFF
v_call: TRBV5-1
clone_size: many
j_call: TRBJ2-1